Shown below are 3 T cell receptor beta chains from a single sample sequenced in a study of blood T cells in healthy people across ages. Primed by a sample-barcoded 5' primer and a J-beta primer mix, a second PCR proceeded for roughly 6 to 12 cycles. TCRdb ran MiXCR on the 5' RACE reads and lists one entry per CDR3 protein. The sample has about 760,000 distinct CDR3 sequences, about 56% seen once. What was sequenced was blood. These receptors were collected from a man in his forties or fifties in good health.

Only one count was recorded for this clonotype. This chain connects TRBV7-3 to TRBJ1-1; unclear D gene. The CDR3 length is 14 residues. The germline CDR1 and CDR2 sequences are SGHTA and FQGTGA. Trimming pared 5 bases from V and 2 bases from J, leaving 12 bases between. In nucleotides, the CDR3 is TGTGCCAGCAGCCTCGGGAGGCAAAACACTGAAGCTTTCTTT. Protein: CASSLGRQNTEAFF.

This sequence joins TRBV11-2 and TRBJ2-5, with 10 positions matching TRBD2. V gave up 5 bases and J gave up 1 base; unmatched junction bases: 7. This CDR3 region has 16 residues. Germline values: CDR1 SGHAT, CDR2 FQNNGV. The CDR3 bases are TGTGCCAGCAGCGTTTTATGGACTAGCGGCCAAGAGACCCAGTACTTC. Amino acids: CASSVLWTSGQETQYF. Variable domain in full (rest from reference TRBV11-2 and TRBJ2-5): EAGVAQSPRYKIIEKRQSVAFWCNPISGHATLYWYQQILGQGPKLLIQFQNNGVVDDSQLPKDRFSAERLKGVDSTLKIQPAKLEDSAVYLCASSVLWTSGQETQYFGPGTRLLVL.

The genes are TRBV11-3 and TRBJ2-1; D not certain. Germline V gene sequence: CDR1 SGHNT, CDR2 YENEEA. The length of the CDR3 is 12 residues. The ends were cut back, 8 bases at V and 7 bases at J, with 12 bases in the middle. CDR3 in DNA: TGTGCCAGCCAAAGAGTTCTTAATGAGCAGTTCTTC. Protein: CASQRVLNEQFF.